A single sample is the source of the 16 T cell receptor beta chains below, sequenced in a study of blood T cell repertoires in COVID-19. TCRdb keeps only in-frame clones here, not all; method: immunoSEQ multiplex PCR. The sample carries approximately 290,000 clones, about nine tenths recorded once. Sequencing used peripheral blood. The receptors originated from a man in his late teens or twenties with active or convalescent COVID-19.

V gene TRBV2 combines with J gene TRBJ2-7; possibly TRBD2 for D (5 bases). Per the germline V gene, CDR1 is SNHLY and CDR2 is FYNNEI. V lost 7 bases and J lost 6, with 16 bases in between. The CDR3 spans 13 residues. CDR3 sequence: CASKNPGRGEQYF. The CDR3 nucleotides are TGTGCCAGCAAAAACCCGGGCCGGGGCGAGCAGTACTTC. The whole variable domain, remainder taken from reference TRBV2 and TRBJ2-7, is EPEVTQTPSHQVTQMGQEVILRCVPISNHLYFYWYRQILGQKVEFLVSFYNNEISEKSEIFDDQFSVERPDGSNFTLKIRSTKLEDSAMYFCASKNPGRGEQYFGPGTRLTVT.

The rearrangement joins TRBV3-1 (or the pseudogene TRBV3-2) to TRBJ1-3; a weak D match, TRBD1 (6 bases). Trimming left V 7 bases short and J 4 bases short, with 17 bases between. The CDR3 is 15 amino acids. In germline, CDR1 is LGHDT, CDR2 YNNKEL (reference sequence). CDR3 coding DNA: TGTGCCAGCACCCCTTCCAGGGGCGTCGGAAACACCATATATTTT. Its protein product is CASTPSRGVGNTIYF.

This clone was seen a single time. V is TRBV28 and J is TRBJ1-5; perhaps TRBD1 as D (6 bases). The CDR3 is 15 amino acids. Germline-derived CDR1 and CDR2 are MDHEN and SYDVKM. V lost 6 bases and J lost 1, with 13 bases in between. The CDR3 sequence: CASSLKGTSNQPQHF. CDR3 coding DNA: TGTGCCAGCAGCCTAAAGGGGACAAGCAATCAGCCCCAGCATTTT. The full variable domain, with the rest looked up from reference TRBV28 and TRBJ1-5, is DVKVTQSSRYLVKRTGEKVFLECVQDMDHENMFWYRQDPGLGLRLIYFSYDVKMKEKGDIPEGYSVSREKKERFSLILESASTNQTSMYLCASSLKGTSNQPQHFGDGTRLSIL.

This clone was found a few times. The chain combines TRBV9 with TRBJ2-7, with 14 positions matching TRBD2. V lost 4 bases to trimming and J lost 2 bases; unmatched junction nucleotides: 2. Germline V gene data show CDR1 as SGDLS and CDR2 as YYNGEE. The CDR3 is 15 amino acids. The CDR3 is CASSPTSGGAYEQYF. The DNA of the CDR3 is TGTGCCAGCAGCCCGACTAGCGGGGGGGCCTACGAGCAGTACTTC.

This chain joins TRBV12-3 or TRBV12-4 and TRBJ2-7, with TRBD1 identical over 7 bases. V lost 5 bases and J lost 3; bases outside the gene matches: 4. The CDR3 extends over 13 amino acids. CDR3 sequence (DNA): TGTGCCAGCAGTCCGGGACAGATCTACGAGCAGTACTTC. The encoded protein is CASSPGQIYEQYF.

V gene TRBV18 combines with J gene TRBJ1-2; TRBD1 agrees at 8 bases. V shed 4 bases and J 8 bases; nucleotides not matched to a gene: 6. Germline V gene sequence: CDR1 KGHSH, CDR2 LQKENI. There are 13 residues in the CDR3. The CDR3 region is CASSRDRWLGYTF. For the CDR3, the DNA is TGTGCCAGCTCACGGGACAGGTGGTTGGGCTACACCTTC.

V is TRBV19 and J is TRBJ1-3, with 7 bases lining up with TRBD1. Germline V gene data show CDR1 as LNHDA and CDR2 as SQIVND (reference sequence). This CDR3 has 13 residues. The J segment lost 2 bases and the V segment lost 9 bases, leaving 4 bases of the junction unmatched. DNA for the CDR3: TGTGCCAGCAAGACAGGGCCTGGAAACACCATATATTTT. Translation: CASKTGPGNTIYF. Filled out from reference TRBV19 and TRBJ1-3, the complete variable domain reads DGGITQSPKYLFRKEGQNVTLSCEQNLNHDAMYWYRQDPGQGLRLIYYSQIVNDFQKGDIAEGYSVSREKKESFPLTVTSAQKNPTAFYLCASKTGPGNTIYFGEGSWLTVV.

The rearrangement links TRBV3-1 (or the pseudogene TRBV3-2) to TRBJ1-3; 7 nucleotides align to TRBD1. V lost 0 bases, J lost 7 bases, and 6 bases stayed unmatched. CDR3 length: 15 residues. From germline, CDR1 is LGHDT and CDR2 YNNKEL (reference sequence). In DNA, the CDR3 is TGTGCCAGCAGCCAAGACGCGACAGGGTTTAACACCATATATTTT. It encodes CASSQDATGFNTIYF.

This chain joins TRBV2 and TRBJ1-1; unclear D gene. The V and J ends lost 6 bases and 0 bases respectively, with 11 bases between them. Per germline, CDR1 SNHLY and CDR2 FYNNEI. CDR3 size: 14 residues. CDR3 coding DNA: TGTGCCAGCAGGCCAAGCGCCCTGAACACTGAAGCTTTCTTT. Its protein product is CASRPSALNTEAFF.

V usage is TRBV7-9 and J usage is TRBJ1-1; 7 bases map to TRBD1. CDR3 length: 14 amino acids. Germline values: CDR1 SEHNR, CDR2 FQNEAQ (reference sequence). After removal of 5 bases from V and 0 bases from J, the junction contained 3 bases not matched to a gene. The CDR3 loop reads CASSPGQLNTEAFF. Here the CDR3 DNA reads TGTGCCAGCAGCCCGGGACAGCTGAACACTGAAGCTTTCTTT. The whole variable domain, filled in from reference TRBV7-9 and TRBJ1-1, reads DTGVSQNPRHKITKRGQNVTFRCDPISEHNRLYWYRQTLGQGPEFLTYFQNEAQLEKSRLLSDRFSAERPKGSFSTLEIQRTEQGDSAMYLCASSPGQLNTEAFFGQGTRLTVV.

The CDR3: CASSQGRTGKRNEQYF. The CDR3 bases are TGCGCCAGCAGCCAGGGGAGGACAGGGAAGAGGAACGAGCAGTACTTC. This chain joins TRBV4-1 and TRBJ2-7; 8 bases agree with TRBD1. J was trimmed by 5 bases and V by 3 bases; bases with no gene match: 12. The V gene's germline CDR1 is MGHRA and CDR2 YSYEKL. The CDR3 is 16 residues long.

V is TRBV5-6 and J is TRBJ1-4; a possible D gene is TRBD1 (5 bases). The V gene's germline CDR1 is SGHDT and CDR2 YYEEEE. The CDR3 is made up of 16 amino acids. The germline V and J ends were trimmed by 1 base and 5 bases, with 15 bases remaining between them. The CDR3 protein is CASSLRFAGWNEKLFF. CDR3 in DNA: TGTGCCAGCAGCTTGAGATTTGCAGGGTGGAATGAAAAACTGTTTTTT.

The chain joins TRBV27 to TRBJ1-5; maybe TRBD1 (5 bases). In germline, CDR1 is MNHEY, CDR2 SMNVEV (reference sequence). Trimming left V 3 bases short and J 6 bases short, with 9 bases between. There are 13 residues in the CDR3. In nucleotides, the CDR3 is TGTGCCAGCAGTTTCGGGGGGGGTCAGCCCCAGCATTTT. It yields the protein CASSFGGGQPQHF.

The chain carries TRBV5-1 and TRBJ2-1; no clear D. The CDR3 has 17 amino acids. V was shortened by 0 bases and J by 0 bases, with 13 bases between the two germline ends. CDR1 is SGHRS and CDR2 is YFSETQ in the germline V gene. In DNA, the CDR3 is TGCGCCAGCAGCTTGGATCTCCGGAGAAGCTCCTACAATGAGCAGTTCTTC. This sequence encodes CASSLDLRRSSYNEQFF.

The chain joins TRBV12-3 or TRBV12-4 to TRBJ1-1, with D unclear. This CDR3 region has 12 residues. Trimming left V 4 bases short and J 7 bases short, with 10 bases between. CDR3 DNA sequence: TGTGCCAGCAGTTCGTATCCACATGAAGCTTTCTTT. As protein: CASSSYPHEAFF.

The chain employs TRBV27 and TRBJ1-1; 7 positions match TRBD1. V was pared by 5 bases and J by 4 bases, with 4 bases of the junction left unmatched. This CDR3 comprises 13 residues. Germline values: CDR1 MNHEY, CDR2 SMNVEV (reference sequence). The DNA for the CDR3 is TGTGCCAGCAGTCCCAGGGGGTTCACTGAAGCTTTCTTT. Translated, it gives CASSPRGFTEAFF.